The rows below give T cell receptor beta chains drawn from one sample of a study of shared clonotypes between healthy human individuals. The data were produced by immunoSEQ multiplex PCR, yet TCRdb's version contains in-frame clones alone and is incomplete. The sample holds some 490,000 clones, 65% to 85% seen once. Input material: PBMCs. The receptors originated from a woman between 40 and 50 years old in good health. Some clones in this sample may be carry-over from other donors' samples. Each CDR3 is given with its conserved first and last residue. The D gene is left open where the match is weak. A row's size may be missing; if present it is once, few, many or a size class.

DNA: TGTGCCAGCAGTTCTCCTAGCGGGAGTCATATGGCCGGGGAGCTGTTTTTT
CDR3: CASSSPSGSHMAGELFF
J: TRBJ2-2
length: 17
size: NA
V: TRBV28
D: TRBD2

DNA: TGTGCCAGCAGTTACTCTGTCGGCTACGAGCAGTACTTC
CDR3: CASSYSVGYEQYF
J: TRBJ2-7
length: 13
size: NA
V: TRBV6-6
D: NA

DNA: TGTGCCAGCAGCGCGGGACTAGCAGGGAACACCGGGGAGCTGTTTTTT
CDR3: CASSAGLAGNTGELFF
J: TRBJ2-2
length: 16
size: NA
V: TRBV11-2
D: TRBD2

DNA: TGTGCCACCTCCCCGAATACTGGACAGGCCGGTTTAGAGGAGCAGTTCTTC
CDR3: CATSPNTGQAGLEEQFF
J: TRBJ2-1
length: 17
size: once
V: TRBV10-3
D: TRBD1

DNA: TGTGCCTGGAGTGGGGGGGTCTGGCCTTATTCCTACGAGCAGTACTTC
CDR3: CAWSGGVWPYSYEQYF
J: TRBJ2-7
length: 16
size: NA
V: TRBV30
D: NA

DNA: TGCGCCAGCGGGCCGGGACTAGCGACAAATGAGCAGTTCTTC
CDR3: CASGPGLATNEQFF
J: TRBJ2-1
length: 14
size: many
V: TRBV5-1
D: TRBD2

DNA: TGTGCCAGCAGCTTTGGGGGCCCCTCTCGCTCTGGGGCCAACGTCCTGACTTTC
CDR3: CASSFGGPSRSGANVLTF
J: TRBJ2-6
length: 18
size: NA
V: TRBV7-2
D: NA

DNA: TGTGCCAGCAGCTCGGGGGGACAGGTACTCACAGATACGCAGTATTTT
CDR3: CASSSGGQVLTDTQYF
J: TRBJ2-3
length: 16
size: NA
V: TRBV11-2
D: NA

DNA: TGTGCCAGCAGCGACAGGGGGCGCCCCTACGAGCAGTACTTC
CDR3: CASSDRGRPYEQYF
J: TRBJ2-7
length: 14
size: NA
V: TRBV28
D: TRBD1

DNA: TGTGCCAGCTCGCGAGGGGGGACCGGCTCCTACGAGCAGTACTTC
CDR3: CASSRGGTGSYEQYF
J: TRBJ2-7
length: 15
size: NA
V: TRBV11-3
D: NA

DNA: TGCAGTGCTAGTAATCCCCCCGAACAGTTCTTC
CDR3: CSASNPPEQFF
J: TRBJ2-1
length: 11
size: NA
V: TRBV20-1
D: NA

DNA: TGTGCCAGCAGCAAAGGGATAAAAAATGAGCAGTTCTTC
CDR3: CASSKGIKNEQFF
J: TRBJ2-1
length: 13
size: few
V: TRBV5-6
D: NA

DNA: TGTGCCAGCAGCTTAGTTGGGCTAGCGGGAGGCAATGAGCAGTTCTTC
CDR3: CASSLVGLAGGNEQFF
J: TRBJ2-1
length: 16
size: NA
V: TRBV7-9
D: TRBD2

DNA: TGTGCCAGCAGCTTGCGGTTCGGGACAGGGGTGACCGGGGAGCTGTTTTTT
CDR3: CASSLRFGTGVTGELFF
J: TRBJ2-2
length: 17
size: once
V: TRBV11-3
D: TRBD1

DNA: TGCGCCAGCAGCCTGGTCGGGGGTTTATCTGGGGCCAACGTCCTGACTTTC
CDR3: CASSLVGGLSGANVLTF
J: TRBJ2-6
length: 17
size: once
V: TRBV4-1
D: NA

DNA: TGTGCCAGCAGTGATATGGGGGACAATGAGCAGTTCTTC
CDR3: CASSDMGDNEQFF
J: TRBJ2-1
length: 13
size: NA
V: TRBV2
D: NA

DNA: TGTGCCAGCTCCCCACTGGGTTACAATGAGCAGTTCTTC
CDR3: CASSPLGYNEQFF
J: TRBJ2-1
length: 13
size: NA
V: TRBV18
D: NA

DNA: TGTGCCTGGACCCCACTAGCGTCGAGCTCCTACAATGAGCAGTTCTTC
CDR3: CAWTPLASSSYNEQFF
J: TRBJ2-1
length: 16
size: NA
V: TRBV30
D: TRBD2